These 29 T cell receptor beta chains were all obtained from the same sample, sequenced in a study of cytomegalovirus exposure and HLA in healthy donors. The PCR contained 60 Vbeta and 13 Jbeta primers. Generated by immunoSEQ multiplex PCR, the TCRdb table keeps only in-frame clones and is missing some. The table has approximately 160,000 clones, 76% seen once. Input material: PBMCs. The receptors were gathered from a female donor in good health and CMV-seronegative.

The rearrangement joins TRBV14 to TRBJ2-3, with 11 bases aligning to TRBD2. The CDR3 consists of 16 residues. Germline V CDR1 and CDR2: SGHDN, FVKESK. J gave up 3 bases and V 1 base, and 3 bases lay outside the gene matches. The CDR3 spells CASSQASGGRTDTQYF. CDR3 bases: TGTGCCAGCAGCCAAGCTAGCGGGGGGAGAACAGATACGCAGTATTTT.

This clone was seen a few times. The chain combines TRBV6-1 with TRBJ2-7, with a tentative D call TRBD1 (6 bases). Germline CDR1 is MNHNS and CDR2 is SASEGT. The V and J ends lost 6 bases and 3 bases respectively, with 12 bases between them. The CDR3 is made up of 13 amino acids. The CDR3 protein is CASRTGTNYEQYF. CDR3 DNA sequence: TGTGCCAGCAGAACCGGGACAAACTACGAGCAGTACTTC.

In its sample, this clone was seen a few times. The chain couples TRBV5-1 to TRBJ2-7, with D maybe TRBD1 (6 bases). This CDR3 has 14 residues. Germline values: CDR1 SGHRS, CDR2 YFSETQ. V was cut by 5 bases and J by 2 bases, with 14 bases left in between. The CDR3 nucleotides read TGCGCCAGCAGAGAGACAGGTGACACCTACGAGCAGTACTTC. This gives the protein CASRETGDTYEQYF.

In DNA, the CDR3 is TGTGCCAGCAGCTTTTCAACTAGCGGCGCAGAGACCCAGTACTTC. Translated: CASSFSTSGAETQYF. The chain joins TRBV7-2 to TRBJ2-5; 8 bases are shared with TRBD2. The CDR3 runs to 15 residues. CDR1 is SGHTA, CDR2 FQGNSA, per germline. Trimming cost V 3 bases and J 4 bases; bases outside gene matches: 7.

The chain uses TRBV7-2 and TRBJ2-7; D unresolved. Germline loops: CDR1 SGHTA, CDR2 FQGNSA. Deletions cut 3 bases from V and 4 bases from J, with 10 bases between. This CDR3 is built from 13 residues. In DNA, the CDR3 is TGTGCCAGCAGCTTGGCTGATTCTTACGAGCAGTACTTC. Translation: CASSLADSYEQYF.

The V gene is TRBV7-9, the J gene TRBJ2-7; the D is unclear. Germline V gives CDR1 SEHNR, CDR2 FQNEAQ (reference sequence). The V and J ends lost 4 bases and 3 bases respectively, with 13 bases between them. There are 14 residues in the CDR3. The CDR3 nucleotides read TGTGCCAGCAGCTCAAGCAACAGATTCTACGAGCAGTACTTC. Translated: CASSSSNRFYEQYF. Filled out from reference TRBV7-9 and TRBJ2-7, the complete variable domain reads DTGVSQNPRHKITKRGQNVTFRCDPISEHNRLYWYRQTLGQGPEFLTYFQNEAQLEKSRLLSDRFSAERPKGSFSTLEIQRTEQGDSAMYLCASSSSNRFYEQYFGPGTRLTVT.

This clone came up a few times. This sequence joins TRBV6-6 and TRBJ1-1, with D possibly being TRBD1 (6 bases). The V end was cut by 6 bases, the J end by 5 bases, with 13 bases between. The V gene's germline CDR1 is MNHNY and CDR2 SVGAGI (reference sequence). CDR3 length: 13 amino acids. The CDR3 loop is CASRLTGKTEAFF. CDR3 DNA: TGTGCCAGCAGACTAACAGGGAAAACTGAAGCTTTCTTT.

This clone has only a few counts. The junction and the germline gene differ at one end; a read error may be behind it. The chain recombines TRBV4-3 with TRBJ2-4; 7 bases map to TRBD2. The CDR3 runs 17 residues. The germline gives CDR1 LGHNA, CDR2 YSLEER. CDR3 in DNA: TGCGCCAGCAGCCAAGAAGTAAGCGGGATAGCCAAAAACAGTCAGTACTTC. As protein: CASSQEVSGIAKNSQYF.

The gene calls are TRBV9 and TRBJ2-3; 7 positions agree with TRBD1. V was clipped by 4 bases and J by 8 bases; unmatched bases: 19. The CDR3 runs 17 residues. Germline CDR1 SGDLS, CDR2 YYNGEE. Written as DNA, the CDR3 is TGTGCCAGCAGCCCAGAGGGGGCTAGCCTTCAGTCCGCTACGCAGTATTTT. Translation gives CASSPEGASLQSATQYF.

This clone came up a few times. The genes are TRBV12-5 and TRBJ1-1; no clear D. The CDR3 has 14 amino acids. Germline CDR1 reads LGHNT; CDR2 reads FRNRAP. V lost 8 bases, J lost 1 base, and 14 bases lay in between. CDR3 in amino acids: CASSGGVWNTEAFF. The CDR3 DNA reads TGTGCTAGTTCGGGCGGGGTTTGGAACACTGAAGCTTTCTTT.

The chain uses TRBV30 and TRBJ1-5, with D unclear. Trimming took off 0 bases at V and 4 bases at J, with 10 bases between the two ends. The CDR3 sequence is 14 residues long. The germline CDR1 and CDR2 sequences are GTSNPN and SVGIG (reference sequence). CDR3 residues: CAWSVPSSNQPQHF. As DNA, the CDR3 is TGTGCCTGGAGTGTACCCAGTTCGAATCAGCCCCAGCATTTT.

This chain uses TRBV7-8 with TRBJ2-3, with a weak D call TRBD1 (6 bases). V lost 4 bases, J lost 2 bases, and 16 bases lay in between. The germline gives CDR1 SGHVS, CDR2 FQNEAQ. CDR3 length: 16 residues. The CDR3 DNA reads TGTGCCAGCAGCTCGAGGGACACCCGCGCCACAGATACGCAGTATTTT. It yields the protein CASSSRDTRATDTQYF.

The rearrangement uses TRBV10-3 and TRBJ1-1; D remains unclear. The germline CDR1 and CDR2 sequences are ENHRY and SYGVKD. The CDR3 has 14 residues. V lost 0 bases, J lost 2 bases, and 7 bases lay in between. The CDR3 DNA sequence: TGTGCCATCAGTGAGTCGCAGGTTAACACTGAAGCTTTCTTT. It yields the protein CAISESQVNTEAFF.

V usage is TRBV18 and J usage is TRBJ2-3, with 7 bases matching TRBD1. CDR1 and CDR2 from the germline V gene are KGHSH and LQKENI. This CDR3 is built from 16 residues. With 0 bases clipped from V and 7 bases from J, the junction kept 10 bases outside the gene matches. The CDR3 loop reads CASSPPDRVVMNTQYF. CDR3 bases: TGTGCCAGCTCACCACCAGACAGGGTTGTCATGAATACGCAGTATTTT.

V and J are TRBV30 and TRBJ2-1; possible D gene TRBD2, 6 bases. Germline CDR1 is GTSNPN and CDR2 is SVGIG (reference sequence). V was clipped by 0 bases and J by 5 bases, with 11 bases between them. This CDR3 contains 14 residues. Written as DNA, the CDR3 is TGTGCCTGGAGTGTACTGGGACTGGACAATGAGCAGTTCTTC. Translation: CAWSVLGLDNEQFF.

The chain recombines TRBV7-2 with TRBJ1-4; TRBD1 matches at 7 bases. Losses at the gene ends were 6 bases for V and 7 bases for J; bases not matched to a gene: 14. This CDR3 is 16 amino acids long. Germline V gene sequence: CDR1 SGHTA, CDR2 FQGNSA. In nucleotides, the CDR3 is TGTGCCAGCAGTCATCACCAGGGGGGTGGAGGTGAAAAACTGTTTTTT. It is translated as CASSHHQGGGGEKLFF.

Only a few counts were recorded for this clone. This sequence joins TRBV10-3 and TRBJ2-2; TRBD1 matches 7 bases. The CDR3 loop spans 14 amino acids. Unmatched junction bases numbered 9, after V lost 10 bases and J lost 4 bases. Germline CDR1 is ENHRY and CDR2 is SYGVKD. Written as DNA, the CDR3 is TGTGCCACAGAAGGGGGCCAAGGCACCGGGGAGCTGTTTTTT. This translates into CATEGGQGTGELFF.

The V call is TRBV4-2, the J call TRBJ1-3, with D uncertain. Germline loops: CDR1 LGHNA, CDR2 YNFKEQ. The length of the CDR3 is 13 residues. V was clipped by 6 bases and J by 0 bases, with 6 bases between them. CDR3 nucleotide sequence: TGTGCCAGCAGACTAAACTCTGGAAACACCATATATTTT. Amino acid sequence: CASRLNSGNTIYF.

J is TRBJ2-5 and V is TRBV9, with TRBD2 identical over 10 bases. The CDR3 has 17 amino acids. The germline V gene has CDR1 SGDLS and CDR2 YYNGEE. The trim removed 1 base at V and 4 bases at J, leaving 10 bases unmatched. The chain's CDR3 is CASSVLAGESGGETQYF. The CDR3 region has the DNA TGTGCCAGCAGCGTACTAGCGGGAGAGTCGGGGGGAGAGACCCAGTACTTC.

The chain joins TRBV6-1 to TRBJ1-2, with TRBD1 matching 8 bases. With 4 bases clipped from V and 3 bases from J, the junction kept 7 bases outside the gene matches. The CDR3 covers 15 residues. Per the germline V gene, CDR1 is MNHNS and CDR2 is SASEGT. The CDR3 DNA reads as TGTGCCAGCAGTGTAACAGGGGGTCACTACTATGGCTACACCTTC. Protein sequence: CASSVTGGHYYGYTF.

The chain is built from TRBV6-6 and TRBJ2-6; no reliable D call. Germline-derived CDR1 and CDR2 are MNHNY and SVGAGI (reference sequence). The germline V and J ends were trimmed by 2 bases and 0 bases, with 8 bases remaining between them. The CDR3 spans 16 residues. The CDR3 loop is CASSYDTSSGANVLTF. The CDR3 DNA sequence: TGTGCCAGCAGTTACGACACGAGCTCTGGGGCCAACGTCCTGACTTTC.

This chain joins TRBV28 and TRBJ2-1, with D perhaps TRBD2 (6 bases). Looked up from germline, CDR1 is MDHEN and CDR2 is SYDVKM. V gave up 2 bases and J gave up 1 base, with 9 bases separating them. CDR3 length: 15 residues. This chain's CDR3 is CASSLPAGSYNEQFF. The CDR3 DNA is TGTGCCAGCAGTTTACCTGCGGGATCCTACAATGAGCAGTTCTTC.

The chain links TRBV4-2 to TRBJ2-2; TRBD2 matches 8 bases. The CDR3 has 19 amino acids. With 4 bases clipped from V and 7 bases from J, the junction kept 20 bases outside the gene matches. The germline V gene has CDR1 LGHNA and CDR2 YNFKEQ. The CDR3 DNA reads as TGTGCCAGCAGCCTCTACACGTGGGAACCGGGACTAGTTAGCGGGGAGCTGTTTTTT. Translation: CASSLYTWEPGLVSGELFF.

CDR3 sequence: CASSVGPGTSGRSDTDTQYF. CDR3 nucleotides: TGTGCCAGCAGCGTAGGCCCCGGGACTAGCGGGAGAAGTGACACAGATACGCAGTATTTT. The chain employs TRBV9 and TRBJ2-3; 14 bases map to TRBD2. CDR1 is SGDLS and CDR2 is YYNGEE in the germline V gene. V lost 0 bases, J lost 2 bases, and 11 bases stayed unmatched. There are 20 residues in the CDR3. The full variable domain, completed using reference TRBV9 and TRBJ2-3, is DSGVTQTPKHLITATGQRVTLRCSPRSGDLSVYWYQQSLDQGLQFLIQYYNGEERAKGNILERFSAQQFPDLHSELNLSSLELGDSALYFCASSVGPGTSGRSDTDTQYFGPGTRLTVL.

This clone occurred a few times. The J gene is TRBJ2-4, the V gene TRBV10-3; 11 bases match TRBD2. Germline trimming cut 4 bases from V and 8 bases from J; bases unmatched to any gene: 7. This CDR3 spans 15 amino acids. Germline V gene lookup returns CDR1 ENHRY and CDR2 SYGVKD. This chain's CDR3 is CAISGGLAGPDIQYF. In nucleotides, the CDR3 is TGTGCCATCAGTGGTGGACTAGCGGGCCCTGACATTCAGTACTTC.

This chain connects TRBV6-6 to TRBJ2-4; D may be TRBD1 (6 bases). CDR3 length equals 16 residues. Looked up from germline, CDR1 is MNHNY and CDR2 is SVGAGI (reference sequence). V was trimmed by 4 bases and J by 4 bases, leaving 17 bases between them. This CDR3 is CASSFLTGNLKNIQYF. CDR3 nucleotides: TGTGCCAGCAGTTTCCTGACAGGAAACCTAAAAAACATTCAGTACTTC.

The chain combines TRBV15 with TRBJ2-3; possibly TRBD2 for D (7 bases). Trimming shortened V by 5 bases and J by 0 bases, and 21 bases separated the two germline ends. This CDR3 is 18 amino acids long. Germline V CDR1 and CDR2: LNHNV, YYDKDF (reference sequence). CDR3 coding DNA: TGTGCCACCAGCCGGGGGGCAGTAGGGGTGCGGAGCACAGATACGCAGTATTTT. It specifies CATSRGAVGVRSTDTQYF.

The rearrangement links TRBV7-9 to TRBJ2-3; 13 bases line up with TRBD2. Germline CDR1 SEHNR, CDR2 FQNEAQ (reference sequence). J gave up 4 bases and V 6 bases, and 7 bases lay outside the gene matches. This CDR3 spans 16 amino acids. CDR3 sequence reads: CASRPTSGGASDTQYF. CDR3 DNA: TGTGCCAGCAGGCCTACTAGCGGGGGGGCCTCAGATACGCAGTATTTT.

This chain uses TRBV7-8 with TRBJ2-1; 7 nucleotides agree with TRBD2. The germline V gene has CDR1 SGHVS and CDR2 FQNEAQ. Germline trimming cut 2 bases from V and 6 bases from J; bases unmatched to any gene: 4. The length of the CDR3 is 14 residues. The CDR3 DNA sequence: TGTGCCAGCAGCTTACGCGGGGGAATCAATGAGCAGTTCTTC. This codes for CASSLRGGINEQFF.